This TCR beta chain was obtained from a study of T cell repertoires in cytomegalovirus infection (dated by TCRdb to between 2018 and 2021). As for the study more broadly: Alongside well-studied HLA-B-restricted epitopes, the peptide stimulations were aimed at recently identified HLA-C-restricted CMV epitopes, whose presentation resists viral immunomodulation. Donor HLA type was relevant to the analysis, because carriage of CMV infection together with the matching HLA type was indicated by public TCR beta signatures.

Interpreted using the paper, the treatment or condition label stands for: in vitro stimulation with specific CMV peptide epitopes to enrich CMV-specific T cells. The paper as a whole reports these results and caveats: Cumulative frequency of public TCR beta family members discriminated carriers of CMV infection plus the relevant HLA type in this cohort and an independent approximately 360-donor cohort. The ex vivo response was dominated by HLA-C-restricted CMV-specific TCR beta clonotypes, which also provided the single most frequent clonotype in two of eight donors.

Sequencing took place on an Illumina HiSeq 1500. TCRdb redid the processing of the public reads, applying fastp at Q25 and MiXCR, and retained in-frame beta chains. Identical CDR3 proteins give one entry, which carries the most common genes and DNA. This sample gives some 900,000 distinct CDR3 sequences in total; approximately 30% of them show up just once. The biggest ten clones account for around 12% of the sample. Turning to this clonotype: What antigen it recognizes has not been identified. Qualities for individual bases were not recorded, and no much larger clone is one base off.

The junction shows trimming of 6 bases on V and 0 bases on J, plus 17 bases between the germline ends. The CDR3 has 16 amino acids, counting the end cysteine and phenylalanine. Left in the record is the CDR3 DNA by itself, 48 bases read in frame from the first base. The germline V gene sets CDR1 to MNHEY and CDR2 to SVGEGT. The sequenced sample was cultured CD8+ T cells from PBMCs, obtained from culture after CMV antigen stimulation. This TCR came from a human donor in good health (CMV status not recorded). Some clones in this sample may be carry-over from other donors' samples. This chain joins TRBV6-2 or TRBV6-3 to TRBJ1-1, with the D gene too uncertain to name. The CDR3 protein is CASSGRRSRMNTEAFF. The DNA sequence follows: TGTGCCAGCAGCGGGAGGAGATCACGCATGAACACTGAAGCTTTCTTT.